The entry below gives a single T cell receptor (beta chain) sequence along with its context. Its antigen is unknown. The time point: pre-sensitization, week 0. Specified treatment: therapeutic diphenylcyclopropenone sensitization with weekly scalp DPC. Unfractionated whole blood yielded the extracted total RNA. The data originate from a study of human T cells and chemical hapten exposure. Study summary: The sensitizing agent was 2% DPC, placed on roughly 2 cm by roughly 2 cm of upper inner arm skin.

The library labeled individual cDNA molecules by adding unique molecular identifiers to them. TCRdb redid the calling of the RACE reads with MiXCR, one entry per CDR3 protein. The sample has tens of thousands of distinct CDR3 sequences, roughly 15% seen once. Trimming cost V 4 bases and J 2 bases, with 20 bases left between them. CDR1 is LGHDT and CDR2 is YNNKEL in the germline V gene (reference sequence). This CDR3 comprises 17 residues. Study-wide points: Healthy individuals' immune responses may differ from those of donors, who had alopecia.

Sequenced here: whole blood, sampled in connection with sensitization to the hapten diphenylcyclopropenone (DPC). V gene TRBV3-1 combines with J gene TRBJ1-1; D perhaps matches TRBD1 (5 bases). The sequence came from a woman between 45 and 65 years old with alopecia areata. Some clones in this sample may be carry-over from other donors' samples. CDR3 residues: CASSPQTGSQSNTEAFF. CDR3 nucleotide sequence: TGTGCCAGCAGCCCACAAACAGGATCTCAGAGCAACACTGAAGCTTTCTTT.